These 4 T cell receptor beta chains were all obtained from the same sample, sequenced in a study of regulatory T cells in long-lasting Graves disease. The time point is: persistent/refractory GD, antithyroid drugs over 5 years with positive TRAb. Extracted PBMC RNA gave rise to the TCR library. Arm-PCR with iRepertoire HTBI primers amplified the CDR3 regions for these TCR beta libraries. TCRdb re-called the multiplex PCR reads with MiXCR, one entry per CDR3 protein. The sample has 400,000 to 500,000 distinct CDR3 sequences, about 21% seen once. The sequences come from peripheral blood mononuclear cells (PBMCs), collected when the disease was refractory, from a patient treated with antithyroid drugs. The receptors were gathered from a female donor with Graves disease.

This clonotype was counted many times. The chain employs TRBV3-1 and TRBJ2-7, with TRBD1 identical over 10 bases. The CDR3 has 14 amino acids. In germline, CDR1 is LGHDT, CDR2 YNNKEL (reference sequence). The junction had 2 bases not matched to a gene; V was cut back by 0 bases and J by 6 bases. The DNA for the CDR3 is TGTGCCAGCAGCCAAGAGGACAGGGGGGGCGAGCAGTACTTC. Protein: CASSQEDRGGEQYF.

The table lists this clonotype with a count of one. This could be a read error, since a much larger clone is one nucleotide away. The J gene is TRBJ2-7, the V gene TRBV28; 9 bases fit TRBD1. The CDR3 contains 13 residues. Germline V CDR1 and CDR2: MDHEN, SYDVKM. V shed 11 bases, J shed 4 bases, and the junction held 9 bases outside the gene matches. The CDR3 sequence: CAGTTGTGYEQYF. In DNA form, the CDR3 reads TGTGCCGGCACCACCGGGACAGGGTACGAGCAGTACTTC.

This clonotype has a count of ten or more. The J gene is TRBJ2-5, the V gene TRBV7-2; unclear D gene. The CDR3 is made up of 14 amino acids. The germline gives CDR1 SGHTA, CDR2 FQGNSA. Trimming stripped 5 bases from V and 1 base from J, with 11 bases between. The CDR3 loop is CASSPSGSQETQYF. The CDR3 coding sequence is TGTGCCAGCAGCCCCTCCGGGTCCCAAGAGACCCAGTACTTC.

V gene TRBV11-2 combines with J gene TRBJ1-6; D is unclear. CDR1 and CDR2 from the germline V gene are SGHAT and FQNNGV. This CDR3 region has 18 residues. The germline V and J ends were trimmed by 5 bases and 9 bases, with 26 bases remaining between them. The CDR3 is CASSPLEIGPMGGSPLHF. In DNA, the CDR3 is TGTGCCAGCAGCCCGTTAGAAATCGGCCCCATGGGAGGTTCACCCCTCCACTTT.